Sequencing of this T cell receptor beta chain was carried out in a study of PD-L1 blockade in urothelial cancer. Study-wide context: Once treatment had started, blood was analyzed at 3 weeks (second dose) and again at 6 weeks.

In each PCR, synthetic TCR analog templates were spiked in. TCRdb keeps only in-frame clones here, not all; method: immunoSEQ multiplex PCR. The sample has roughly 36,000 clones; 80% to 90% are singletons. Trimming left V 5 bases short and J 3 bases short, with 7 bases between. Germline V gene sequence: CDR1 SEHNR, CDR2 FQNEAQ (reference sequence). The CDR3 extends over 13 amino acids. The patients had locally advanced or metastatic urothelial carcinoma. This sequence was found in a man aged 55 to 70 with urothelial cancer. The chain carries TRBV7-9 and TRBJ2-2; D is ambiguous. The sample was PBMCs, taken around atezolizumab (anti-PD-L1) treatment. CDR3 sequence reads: CASSQQYTGELFF. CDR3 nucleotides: TGTGCCAGCAGCCAACAGTACACCGGGGAGCTGTTTTTT. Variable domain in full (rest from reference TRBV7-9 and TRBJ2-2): DTGVSQNPRHKITKRGQNVTFRCDPISEHNRLYWYRQTLGQGPEFLTYFQNEAQLEKSRLLSDRFSAERPKGSFSTLEIQRTEQGDSAMYLCASSQQYTGELFFGEGSRLTVL.